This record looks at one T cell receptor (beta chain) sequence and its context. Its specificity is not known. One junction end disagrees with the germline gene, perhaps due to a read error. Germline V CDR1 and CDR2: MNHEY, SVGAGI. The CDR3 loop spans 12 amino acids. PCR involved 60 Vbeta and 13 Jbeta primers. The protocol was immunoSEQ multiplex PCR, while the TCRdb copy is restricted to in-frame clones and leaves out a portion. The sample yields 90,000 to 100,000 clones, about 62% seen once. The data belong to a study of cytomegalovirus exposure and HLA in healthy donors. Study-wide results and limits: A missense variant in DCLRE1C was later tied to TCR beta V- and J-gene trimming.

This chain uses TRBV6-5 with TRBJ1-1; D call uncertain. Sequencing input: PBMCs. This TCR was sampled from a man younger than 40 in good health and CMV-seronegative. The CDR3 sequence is CPSSRADTEAFF. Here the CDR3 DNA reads TGTCCCAGCAGCCGAGCCGACACTGAAGCTTTCTTT.